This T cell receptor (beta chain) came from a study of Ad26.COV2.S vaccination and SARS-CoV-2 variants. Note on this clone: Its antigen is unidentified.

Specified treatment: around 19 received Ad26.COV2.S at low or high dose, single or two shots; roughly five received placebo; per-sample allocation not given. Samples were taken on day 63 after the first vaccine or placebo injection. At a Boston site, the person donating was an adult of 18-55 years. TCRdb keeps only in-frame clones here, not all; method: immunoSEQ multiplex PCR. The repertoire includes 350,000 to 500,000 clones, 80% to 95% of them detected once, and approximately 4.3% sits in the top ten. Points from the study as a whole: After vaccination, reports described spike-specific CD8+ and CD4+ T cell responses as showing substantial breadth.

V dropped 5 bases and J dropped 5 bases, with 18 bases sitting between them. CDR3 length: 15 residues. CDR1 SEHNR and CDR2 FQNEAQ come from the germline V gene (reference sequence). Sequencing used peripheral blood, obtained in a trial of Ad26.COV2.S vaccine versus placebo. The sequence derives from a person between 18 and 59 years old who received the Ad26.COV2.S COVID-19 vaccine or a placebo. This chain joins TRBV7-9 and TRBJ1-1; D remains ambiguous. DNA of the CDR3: TGTGCCAGCAGCCCCTGGGATCTTTCGGGGACTGAAGCTTTCTTT. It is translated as CASSPWDLSGTEAFF. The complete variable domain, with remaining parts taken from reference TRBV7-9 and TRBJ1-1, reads DTGVSQNPRHKITKRGQNVTFRCDPISEHNRLYWYRQTLGQGPEFLTYFQNEAQLEKSRLLSDRFSAERPKGSFSTLEIQRTEQGDSAMYLCASSPWDLSGTEAFFGQGTRLTVV.